The rows below give T cell receptor beta chains drawn from one sample of a study of cytomegalovirus exposure and HLA in healthy donors. Profiled with immunoSEQ multiplex PCR; TCRdb holds only in-frame clones, not every one. The repertoire holds 150,000 to 200,000 clones, with 77% as singletons. The specimen sequenced was PBMCs. The receptors derive from a woman in her 30s in good health and CMV-seronegative. Each CDR3 is given with its conserved first and last residue. The D gene is left open where the match is weak. Clone size, where shown, is once, few, many, or a class for clones that have expanded.

V gene	D gene	J gene	clone size	CDR3 DNA	CDR3 protein
TRBV5-1	NA	TRBJ1-2	once	TGCGCCAGCAGCTTGATCGGGGGGAGTAACTATGGCTACACCTTC	CASSLIGGSNYGYTF
TRBV19	TRBD1	TRBJ1-1	NA	TGTGCCAGTAGCCCCCGACAGGGGACGAACACTGAAGCTTTCTTT	CASSPRQGTNTEAFF
TRBV30	NA	TRBJ2-7	NA	TGTGCCTGGAGTTTTACAGGGCTTGGGGAGCAGTACTTC	CAWSFTGLGEQYF
TRBV2	NA	TRBJ1-4	NA	TGTGCCAGCATACAGGGTACGAGAAATGAAAAACTGTTTTTT	CASIQGTRNEKLFF
TRBV5-1	NA	TRBJ1-1	NA	TGCGCCAGCAGCCCCGGAGGCGGCAATCCCGGGTTCACTGAAGCTTTCTTT	CASSPGGGNPGFTEAFF
TRBV6-1	NA	TRBJ1-6	NA	TGTGCCAGCAGTGAATTGTGGGGGGGGGATTCACCCCTCCACTTT	CASSELWGGDSPLHF
TRBV4-1	TRBD2	TRBJ2-5	NA	TGCGCCAGCAGCCAAGACGGGGGGGAGACCCAGTACTTC	CASSQDGGETQYF
TRBV2	TRBD1	TRBJ1-6	NA	TGTGCCAGCAGTACAGACAGGGGGCGCGGTTCACCCCTCCACTTT	CASSTDRGRGSPLHF
TRBV7-3	TRBD1	TRBJ2-7	NA	TGTGCCAGCAGCTTGGGACAGATCGACGAGCAGTACTTC	CASSLGQIDEQYF
TRBV11-2	NA	TRBJ1-1	NA	TGTGCCAGCAGCTTAACAGTGAACACTGAAGCTTTCTTT	CASSLTVNTEAFF
TRBV30	TRBD2	TRBJ2-1	NA	TGTGCCTGGAGGATAAGCGGGGGTAAAAATGAGCAGTTCTTC	CAWRISGGKNEQFF
TRBV5-1	TRBD1	TRBJ2-7	NA	TGCGCCAGCAGCAAGGACAGGTCACTATCCTACGAGCAGTACTTC	CASSKDRSLSYEQYF
TRBV5-1	TRBD1	TRBJ2-7	NA	TGCGCCAGCAGCTTGGGGGGGGACAGGGGGAGCTCCTACGAGCAGTACTTC	CASSLGGDRGSSYEQYF
TRBV7-2	NA	TRBJ2-7	NA	TGTGCCAGCAGCCCGAGGACAGACGAGCAGTACTTC	CASSPRTDEQYF
TRBV11-3	NA	TRBJ2-7	NA	TGTGCCAGCAGCTGCTGGATGCTAGCCTACGAGCAGTACTTC	CASSCWMLAYEQYF
TRBV7-2	TRBD2	TRBJ2-2	NA	TGTGCCAGCAGCTCGGGACTAGCGGGGGGTGGGCTGTTTTTT	CASSSGLAGGGLFF
TRBV6-5	NA	TRBJ2-6	NA	TGTGCCAGCAGTGTCAGCTCTGGGGCCAACGTCCTGACTTTC	CASSVSSGANVLTF
TRBV5-1	TRBD2	TRBJ2-3	once	TGCGCCAGCAGCTTGAGTCCGGCGGGGGGAGCAGATACGCAGTATTTT	CASSLSPAGGADTQYF
TRBV5-4	TRBD1	TRBJ1-2	NA	TGTGCCAGCCTAGAGAAGAACAGGGGGCTCGAGGGCTACACCTTC	CASLEKNRGLEGYTF
TRBV19	NA	TRBJ1-2	NA	TGTGCCAGTAGTATGACAGGCTATGGCTACACCTTC	CASSMTGYGYTF
TRBV5-4	NA	TRBJ2-3	NA	TGTGCCAGCAGTTTAATAGGCACAGATACGCAGTATTTT	CASSLIGTDTQYF
TRBV4-2	NA	TRBJ1-2	NA	TGTGCCAGCAGCCAAGATGTCACAGTGAACTATGGCTACACCTTC	CASSQDVTVNYGYTF
TRBV27	NA	TRBJ2-1	NA	TGTGCCAGCACCGCGGGGGCAGGTTCCTACAATGAGCAGTTCTTC	CASTAGAGSYNEQFF
TRBV29-1	TRBD1	TRBJ1-2	once	TGCAGCGTCGCAACCCAGGGGGCGCTGAGTGGCTACACCTTC	CSVATQGALSGYTF
TRBV6-5	NA	TRBJ2-3	NA	TGTGCCAGCAGTTACGGCGGGACCCCTAATACGCAGTATTTT	CASSYGGTPNTQYF
TRBV18	TRBD1	TRBJ1-1	NA	TGTGCCAGCTCACACGACAGGGGAGCCACTGAAGCTTTCTTT	CASSHDRGATEAFF
TRBV6-6	TRBD1	TRBJ1-1	NA	TGTGCCAGCAGCCACACCCGGACAGGGTTGAACACTGAAGCTTTCTTT	CASSHTRTGLNTEAFF
TRBV18	NA	TRBJ2-3	NA	TGTGCCAGCTCACCCGGGGGAAGCACAGATACGCAGTATTTT	CASSPGGSTDTQYF
TRBV18	NA	TRBJ2-3	NA	TGTGCCAGCTCACCCACAGGGATGGCGCAGTATTTT	CASSPTGMAQYF
TRBV4-1	NA	TRBJ2-1	NA	TGCGCCAGCCGGGTTGGACAGACGGGGTACAATGAGCAGTTCTTC	CASRVGQTGYNEQFF